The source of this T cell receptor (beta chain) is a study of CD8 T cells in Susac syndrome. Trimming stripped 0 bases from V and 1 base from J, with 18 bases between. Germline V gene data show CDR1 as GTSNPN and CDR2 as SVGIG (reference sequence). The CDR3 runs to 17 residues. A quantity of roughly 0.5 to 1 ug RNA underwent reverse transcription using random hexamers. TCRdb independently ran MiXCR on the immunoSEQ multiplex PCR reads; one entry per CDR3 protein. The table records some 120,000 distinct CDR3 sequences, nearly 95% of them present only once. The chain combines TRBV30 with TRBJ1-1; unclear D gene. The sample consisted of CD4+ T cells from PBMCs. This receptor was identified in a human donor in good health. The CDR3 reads CAWSVLGLNRGNTEAFF. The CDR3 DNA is TGTGCCTGGAGTGTACTTGGCCTCAATCGGGGGAACACTGAAGCTTTCTTT.